This paragraph covers one T cell receptor (beta chain) sequence. This table comes from immunoSEQ multiplex PCR, and its TCRdb copy is limited to in-frame clones, with some not included. The sample has about 320,000 clones, more than 80% seen once. This entry comes from a study of blood T cell repertoires in COVID-19. Study details: Material from acute and convalescent COVID-19 was sourced from the United States, Italy and Spain.

This sequence originates from a man aged 18 to 30 who had recovered from COVID-19. Sequences were obtained from peripheral blood.

This CDR3 reads CASSPTVGLGNEQFF. The CDR3 DNA is TGTGCCAGCAGCCCGACAGTGGGACTTGGCAATGAGCAGTTCTTC. The chain combines TRBV14 with TRBJ2-1; weak D call: TRBD2 (6 bases). Germline CDR1 reads SGHDN; CDR2 reads FVKESK. The CDR3 contains 15 residues. V was clipped by 4 bases and J by 6 bases, with 16 bases between them.